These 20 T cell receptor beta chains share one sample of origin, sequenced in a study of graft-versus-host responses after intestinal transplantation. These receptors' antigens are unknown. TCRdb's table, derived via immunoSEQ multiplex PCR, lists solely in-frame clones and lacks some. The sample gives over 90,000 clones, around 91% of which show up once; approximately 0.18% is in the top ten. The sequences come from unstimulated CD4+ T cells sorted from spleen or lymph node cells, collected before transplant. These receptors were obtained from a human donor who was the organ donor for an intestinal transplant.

The CDR3 bases are TGTGCCAGCAGTTCAAATGGGGCCAGGGGAGATACGCAGTATTTT. Translation gives CASSSNGARGDTQYF. V is TRBV7-3 and J is TRBJ2-3, with D possibly matching TRBD1 (6 bases). Trimming removed 6 bases at V and 5 bases at J, with 18 bases between. Germline V gene lookup returns CDR1 SGHTA and CDR2 FQGTGA. The CDR3 sequence is 15 residues long.

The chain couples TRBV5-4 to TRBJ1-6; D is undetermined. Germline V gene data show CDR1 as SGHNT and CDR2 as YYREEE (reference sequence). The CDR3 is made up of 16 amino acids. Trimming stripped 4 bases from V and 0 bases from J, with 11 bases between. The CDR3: CASSADWSSYNSPLHF. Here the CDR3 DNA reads TGTGCCAGCAGCGCGGACTGGAGCTCCTATAATTCACCCCTCCACTTT.

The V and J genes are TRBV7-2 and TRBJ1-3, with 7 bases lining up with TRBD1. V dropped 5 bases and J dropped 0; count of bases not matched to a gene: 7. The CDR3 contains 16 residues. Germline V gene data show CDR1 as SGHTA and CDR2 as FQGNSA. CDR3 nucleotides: TGTGCCAGCAGCCAGTACAGGGGTACCTCTGGAAACACCATATATTTT. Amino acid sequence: CASSQYRGTSGNTIYF. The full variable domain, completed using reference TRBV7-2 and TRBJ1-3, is GAGVSQSPSNKVTEKGKDVELRCDPISGHTALYWYRQSLGQGLEFLIYFQGNSAPDKSGLPSDRFSAERTGGSVSTLTIQRTQQEDSAVYLCASSQYRGTSGNTIYFGEGSWLTVV.

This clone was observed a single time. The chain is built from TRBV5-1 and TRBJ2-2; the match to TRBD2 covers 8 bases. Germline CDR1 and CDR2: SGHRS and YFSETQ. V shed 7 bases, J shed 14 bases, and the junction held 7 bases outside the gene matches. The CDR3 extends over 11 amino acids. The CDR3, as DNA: TGCGCCAGCGGTCTAGCGGGTTATCTGTTTTTT. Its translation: CASGLAGYLFF. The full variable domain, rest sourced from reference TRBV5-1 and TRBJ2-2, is KAGVTQTPRYLIKTRGQQVTLSCSPISGHRSVSWYQQTPGQGLQFLFEYFSETQRNKGNFPGRFSGRQFSNSRSEMNVSTLELGDSALYLCASGLAGYLFFGEGSRLTVL.

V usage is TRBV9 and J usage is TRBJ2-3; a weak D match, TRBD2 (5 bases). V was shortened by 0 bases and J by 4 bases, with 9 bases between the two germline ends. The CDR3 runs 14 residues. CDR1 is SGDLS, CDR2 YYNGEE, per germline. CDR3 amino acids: CASSVVSGADTQYF. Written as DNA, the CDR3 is TGTGCCAGCAGCGTAGTCTCCGGGGCAGATACGCAGTATTTT.

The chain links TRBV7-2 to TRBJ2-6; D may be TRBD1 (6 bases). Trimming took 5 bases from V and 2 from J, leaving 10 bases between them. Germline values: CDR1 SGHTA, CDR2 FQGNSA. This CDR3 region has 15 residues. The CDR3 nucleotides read TGTGCCAGCAGCGTCACAGGGACTGGGGCCAACGTCCTGACTTTC. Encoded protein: CASSVTGTGANVLTF.

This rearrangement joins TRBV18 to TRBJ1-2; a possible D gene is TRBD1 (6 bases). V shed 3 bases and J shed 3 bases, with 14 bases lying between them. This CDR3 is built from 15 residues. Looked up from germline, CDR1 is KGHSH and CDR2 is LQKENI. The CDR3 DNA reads TGTGCCAGCTCACCTACACAGGGATTGGACTATGGCTACACCTTC. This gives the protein CASSPTQGLDYGYTF.

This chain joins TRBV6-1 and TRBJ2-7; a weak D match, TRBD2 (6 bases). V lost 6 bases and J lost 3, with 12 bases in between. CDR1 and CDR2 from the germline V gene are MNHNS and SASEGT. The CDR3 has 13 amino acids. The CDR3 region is CASRVAANYEQYF. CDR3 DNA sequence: TGTGCCAGCAGAGTAGCGGCCAACTACGAGCAGTACTTC.

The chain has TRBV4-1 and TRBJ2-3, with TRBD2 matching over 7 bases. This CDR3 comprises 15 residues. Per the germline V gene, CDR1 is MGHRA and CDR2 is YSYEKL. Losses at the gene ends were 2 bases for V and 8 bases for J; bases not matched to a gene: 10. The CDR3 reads CASSQFGGRRRTQYF. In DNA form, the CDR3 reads TGCGCCAGCAGCCAATTCGGGGGGAGGCGTCGTACGCAGTATTTT.

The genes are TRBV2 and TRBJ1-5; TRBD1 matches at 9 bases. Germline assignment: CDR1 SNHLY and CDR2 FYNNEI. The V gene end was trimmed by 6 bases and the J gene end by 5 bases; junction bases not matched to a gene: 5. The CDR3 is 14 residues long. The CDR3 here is CASSRTGGDQPQHF. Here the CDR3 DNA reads TGTGCCAGCAGCCGAACAGGGGGCGATCAGCCCCAGCATTTT.

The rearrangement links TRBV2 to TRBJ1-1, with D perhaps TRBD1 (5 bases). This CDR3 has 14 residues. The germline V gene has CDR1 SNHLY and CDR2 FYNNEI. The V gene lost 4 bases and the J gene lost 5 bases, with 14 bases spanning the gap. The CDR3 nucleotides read TGTGCCAGCAGTGCAGGGATCCTGGGAACTGAAGCTTTCTTT. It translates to CASSAGILGTEAFF. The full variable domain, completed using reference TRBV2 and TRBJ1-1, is EPEVTQTPSHQVTQMGQEVILRCVPISNHLYFYWYRQILGQKVEFLVSFYNNEISEKSEIFDDQFSVERPDGSNFTLKIRSTKLEDSAMYFCASSAGILGTEAFFGQGTRLTVV.

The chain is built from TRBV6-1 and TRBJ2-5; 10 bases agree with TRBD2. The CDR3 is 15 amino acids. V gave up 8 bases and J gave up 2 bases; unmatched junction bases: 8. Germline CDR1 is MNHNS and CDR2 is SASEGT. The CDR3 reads CASSKPSGGQETQYF. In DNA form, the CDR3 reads TGTGCCAGCTCCAAACCTAGCGGGGGTCAAGAGACCCAGTACTTC.

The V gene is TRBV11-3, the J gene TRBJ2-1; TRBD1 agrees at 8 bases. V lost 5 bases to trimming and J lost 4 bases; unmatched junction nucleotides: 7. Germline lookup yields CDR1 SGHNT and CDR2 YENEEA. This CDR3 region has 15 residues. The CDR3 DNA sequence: TGTGCCAGCAGCGCCGGACAGGGTGTTTACAATGAGCAGTTCTTC. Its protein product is CASSAGQGVYNEQFF.

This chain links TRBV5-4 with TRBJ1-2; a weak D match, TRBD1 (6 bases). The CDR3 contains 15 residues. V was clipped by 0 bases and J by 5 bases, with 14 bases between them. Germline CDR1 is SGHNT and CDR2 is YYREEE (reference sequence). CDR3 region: CASSLASGVYYGYTF. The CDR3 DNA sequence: TGTGCCAGCAGCTTGGCCTCAGGGGTGTATTATGGCTACACCTTC.

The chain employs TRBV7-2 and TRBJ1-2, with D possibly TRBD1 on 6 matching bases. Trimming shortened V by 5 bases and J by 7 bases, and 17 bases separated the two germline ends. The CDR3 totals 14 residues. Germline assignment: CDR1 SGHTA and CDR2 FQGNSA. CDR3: CASSVTQGIGGYTF. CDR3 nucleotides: TGTGCCAGCAGCGTCACGCAGGGGATCGGTGGCTACACCTTC.

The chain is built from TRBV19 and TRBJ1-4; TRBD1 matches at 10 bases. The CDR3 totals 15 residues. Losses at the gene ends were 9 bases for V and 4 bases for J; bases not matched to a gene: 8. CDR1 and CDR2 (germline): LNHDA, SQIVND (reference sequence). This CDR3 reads CASGGTGANNEKLFF. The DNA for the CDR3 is TGTGCCAGCGGCGGGACAGGGGCTAATAATGAAAAACTGTTTTTT.

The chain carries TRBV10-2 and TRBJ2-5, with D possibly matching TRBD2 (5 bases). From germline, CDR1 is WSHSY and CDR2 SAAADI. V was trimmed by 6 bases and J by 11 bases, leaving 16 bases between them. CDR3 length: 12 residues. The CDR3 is CASRSRGGEQYF. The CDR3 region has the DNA TGCGCCAGCAGATCACGGGGTGGAGAGCAGTACTTC.

DNA for the CDR3: TGTGCCAGCAGCCATCGACAGGGGGCTCTTATGTTCTTT. This translates into CASSHRQGALMFF. The chain combines TRBV7-9 with TRBJ1-1, with 10 bases matching TRBD1. Germline V gene lookup returns CDR1 SEHNR and CDR2 FQNEAQ (reference sequence). After removal of 5 bases from V and 14 bases from J, the junction contained 11 bases not matched to a gene. This CDR3 spans 13 amino acids.

The CDR3 region is CASSLGGATLNTEAFF. DNA for the CDR3: TGTGCCAGCAGCTTGGGGGGCGCGACTTTAAACACTGAAGCTTTCTTT. The chain carries TRBV5-4 and TRBJ1-1, with a tentative D call TRBD1 (5 bases). CDR3 size: 16 residues. Trimming pared 0 bases from V and 2 bases from J, leaving 14 bases between. Looked up from germline, CDR1 is SGHNT and CDR2 is YYREEE (reference sequence). The variable domain in full, completed from reference TRBV5-4 and TRBJ1-1, reads ETGVTQSPTHLIKTRGQQVTLRCSSQSGHNTVSWYQQALGQGPQFIFQYYREEENGRGNFPPRFSGLQFPNYSSELNVNALELDDSALYLCASSLGGATLNTEAFFGQGTRLTVV.

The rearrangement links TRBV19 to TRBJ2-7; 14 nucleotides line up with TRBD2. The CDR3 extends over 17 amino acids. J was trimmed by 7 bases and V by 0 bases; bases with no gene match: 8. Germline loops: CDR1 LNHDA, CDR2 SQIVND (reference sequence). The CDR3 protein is CASSIDGPGLAGEEQYF. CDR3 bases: TGTGCCAGTAGTATAGACGGACCGGGACTAGCGGGGGAGGAGCAGTACTTC.